The clone carrying this T cell receptor beta chain turned up a few times. The antigen remains undetermined. The sample belongs to a study of beta chain features in type 1 diabetes. Findings of the study overall: Moderately but significantly shorter TCRB CDR3s were found in Type 1 diabetes patients in all four CD4+ subsets.

V was clipped by 3 bases and J by 2 bases; unmatched bases: 6. CDR1 and CDR2 (germline): MDHEN, SYDVKM. The length of the CDR3 is 16 residues. The entirety of the isolated RNA underwent reverse transcription, so expressed TCRB transcripts were sequenced. Only in-frame clones appear in the TCRdb table, and some are missing; sequencing was by immunoSEQ multiplex PCR. The repertoire holds about 340,000 clones, with roughly 8% as singletons. Sequences were obtained from central memory CD4+ T cells from blood. This clonotype originated in a woman between 18 and 30 years old in good health. The chain employs TRBV28 and TRBJ2-5, with TRBD1 matching over 10 bases. CDR3 nucleotides: TGTGCCAGCAGTTTCTGGAGACAGGGGGCTCAAGAGACCCAGTACTTC. This gives the protein CASSFWRQGAQETQYF.